The 21 T cell receptor beta chains in this list originate from one sample, sequenced in a study of blood T cells in healthy people across ages. A second PCR, run for about 6 to 11 cycles, used a sample-barcoded 5' primer plus a J-beta primer mix. In TCRdb, the 5' RACE reads were re-called with MiXCR into one record per CDR3 protein. The sample has approximately 810,000 distinct CDR3 sequences; 25% to 35% are singletons. The sample comprised blood. The receptor set was obtained from a woman aged 80 or over in good health.

The genes are TRBV5-4 and TRBJ2-1, with 10 bases identical to TRBD2. The J call may be mistaken, given a closer DNA end match to TRBJ2-7. This CDR3 spans 16 amino acids. CDR1 SGHNT and CDR2 YYREEE come from the germline V gene (reference sequence). The CDR3 protein is CASSLGWSGGANEQYF. The CDR3 coding sequence is TGTGCCAGCAGCTTGGGGTGGAGCGGGGGGGCAAATGAGCAGTACTTC.

CDR3 sequence (DNA): TGTGCCAGCAGTTGGACGGTCGGGACAGGGGCCTACAATGAGCAGTTCTTC. Protein: CASSWTVGTGAYNEQFF. The chain is built from TRBV2 and TRBJ2-1; TRBD1 aligns across 10 bases. V trimming: 5 bases; J trimming: 2 bases; junction bases outside the gene matches: 9. Germline CDR1 is SNHLY and CDR2 is FYNNEI. This CDR3 is built from 17 residues.

This clonotype was seen many times. The chain couples TRBV6-5 to TRBJ1-2, with 12 positions matching TRBD1. The germline CDR1 and CDR2 sequences are MNHEY and SVGAGI. This CDR3 has 14 amino acids. V lost 6 bases and J lost 5; bases outside the gene matches: 4. The CDR3 sequence: CASRRGQGAYGYTF. The CDR3 coding sequence is TGTGCCAGCAGACGGGGACAGGGGGCATATGGCTACACCTTC.

This clonotype was seen a few times. This chain links TRBV9 with TRBJ1-6; D not resolved. This CDR3 region has 15 residues. Trimming took 3 bases from V and 1 from J, leaving 8 bases between them. The germline gives CDR1 SGDLS, CDR2 YYNGEE. Written as DNA, the CDR3 is TGTGCCAGCAGCGGCGACGGATCCTATAATTCACCCCTCCACTTT. Translated: CASSGDGSYNSPLHF. Looking up the rest from reference TRBV9 and TRBJ1-6 gives the full variable domain: DSGVTQTPKHLITATGQRVTLRCSPRSGDLSVYWYQQSLDQGLQFLIQYYNGEERAKGNILERFSAQQFPDLHSELNLSSLELGDSALYFCASSGDGSYNSPLHFGNGTRLTVT.

This clonotype was seen ten or more times. The chain combines TRBV20-1 with TRBJ1-1, with D tentatively TRBD1 (5 bases). Trimming stripped 2 bases from V and 1 base from J, with 14 bases between. CDR3 length equals 15 residues. Germline loops: CDR1 DFQATT, CDR2 SNEGSKA (reference sequence). Here the CDR3 reads CSARRGGQTNTEAFF. As DNA, the CDR3 is TGCAGTGCTAGACGTGGCGGACAAACGAACACTGAAGCTTTCTTT.

The chain joins TRBV11-2 to TRBJ1-2, with a weak D call TRBD1 (5 bases). The germline CDR1 and CDR2 sequences are SGHAT and FQNNGV. The V end was cut by 5 bases, the J end by 0 bases, with 19 bases between. The CDR3 has 17 amino acids. The CDR3 sequence: CASSLERQPLSNYGYTF. CDR3 bases: TGTGCCAGCAGCCTCGAGAGACAGCCATTATCTAACTATGGCTACACCTTC.

This clonotype has at least ten counts. The rearrangement uses TRBV11-2 and TRBJ2-1, with 11 bases matching TRBD1. V lost 2 bases to trimming and J lost 8 bases; unmatched junction nucleotides: 11. The CDR3 runs to 17 residues. Germline lookup yields CDR1 SGHAT and CDR2 FQNNGV. The DNA for the CDR3 is TGTGCCAGCAGCTTAAGGGTACGGGACAGGGGGGGATATGAGCAGTTCTTC. Its protein is CASSLRVRDRGGYEQFF.

This clonotype was seen repeatedly, ten times or more. V gene TRBV10-3 combines with J gene TRBJ1-6, with 7 bases matching TRBD1. Looked up from germline, CDR1 is ENHRY and CDR2 is SYGVKD. The CDR3 has 13 amino acids. J was trimmed by 7 bases and V by 6 bases; bases with no gene match: 3. CDR3 residues: CAISGTANSPLHF. CDR3 nucleotides: TGTGCCATCAGCGGGACAGCAAATTCACCCCTCCACTTT.

This clonotype was counted a few times. The rearrangement uses TRBV5-5 and TRBJ1-1; 9 bases agree with TRBD1. Unmatched junction bases numbered 6, after V lost 0 bases and J lost 3 bases. CDR1 and CDR2 from the germline V gene are SGHKS and YYEKEE (reference sequence). CDR3 length: 16 amino acids. CDR3 protein: CASSLAPTGGDTEAFF. The CDR3 DNA sequence: TGTGCCAGCAGCTTGGCCCCGACAGGGGGAGACACTGAAGCTTTCTTT.

Turning to this clonotype: A much larger clone differs by one base, so this may be a read error. V usage is TRBV12-3 or TRBV12-4 and J usage is TRBJ1-5, with a possible D match to TRBD1 (5 bases). This CDR3 region has 15 residues. The CDR3 DNA is TGTGCCAGCAGTTTGACAGACTATAGCAAGCAGCCCCAGCATTTT. Amino acids: CASSLTDYSKQPQHF.

This clonotype appeared a few times. The chain recombines TRBV3-1 with TRBJ1-5; D is unclear. CDR1 and CDR2 from the germline V gene are LGHDT and YNNKEL (reference sequence). V lost 6 bases and J lost 0, with 15 bases in between. The CDR3 extends over 16 amino acids. The CDR3 sequence is CASRLTADNSNQPQHF. The CDR3 DNA reads TGTGCCAGCAGACTTACGGCAGACAATAGCAATCAGCCCCAGCATTTT. Drawing the rest from reference TRBV3-1 and TRBJ1-5, the complete variable domain is DTAVSQTPKYLVTQMGNDKSIKCEQNLGHDTMYWYKQDSKKFLKIMFSYNNKELIINETVPNRFSPKSPDKAHLNLHINSLELGDSAVYFCASRLTADNSNQPQHFGDGTRLSIL.

This clonotype appeared many times. The rearrangement joins TRBV7-2 to TRBJ1-3, with D unresolved. The CDR3 contains 11 residues. Germline CDR1 reads SGHTA; CDR2 reads FQGNSA. V gave up 5 bases and J gave up 3 bases, with 2 bases separating them. The CDR3 bases are TGTGCCAGCAGCCTTGGAAACACCATATATTTT. Translated, it gives CASSLGNTIYF.

This clonotype was detected ten times or more. The chain couples TRBV6-2 or TRBV6-3 to TRBJ2-7; perhaps D is TRBD1 or TRBD2 (5 bases each). The germline CDR1 and CDR2 sequences are MNHEY and SVGEGT. Between the trimmed V and J ends, which lost 4 bases and 9 bases, there was a span of 19 bases. The CDR3 is 14 residues long. CDR3 loop: CASSSGTLASRQYF. The CDR3 DNA reads as TGTGCCAGCAGTTCCGGGACCTTGGCGAGCCGGCAGTACTTC.

This clonotype was picked up a small number of times. The chain combines TRBV11-2 with TRBJ1-6; D remains unclear. CDR1 is SGHAT, CDR2 FQNNGV, per germline. Trimming cost V 3 bases and J 7 bases, with 7 bases left between them. CDR3 length: 13 residues. The CDR3 bases are TGTGCCAGCAGCTTCCGCCCGAATTCACCCCTCCACTTT. Translation gives CASSFRPNSPLHF.

As regards this clonotype: A single base separates this from a much larger clone, so it may be a read error. This rearrangement joins TRBV4-2 to TRBJ1-2, with 8 bases fitting TRBD1. The V gene's germline CDR1 is LGHNA and CDR2 YNFKEQ. The V and J ends lost 1 base and 7 bases, in that order; junction bases with no gene match: 8. This CDR3 contains 15 residues. The CDR3: CASSQGAGGEGGYTF. The CDR3 nucleotides are TGTGCCAGCAGCCAAGGGGCAGGGGGCGAAGGTGGCTACACCTTC.

This chain links TRBV6-1 with TRBJ2-1; D call uncertain. Looked up from germline, CDR1 is MNHNS and CDR2 is SASEGT. The CDR3 sequence is 13 residues long. Trimming removed 3 bases at V and 4 bases at J, with 7 bases between. The CDR3 reads CASSEKPYNEQFF. The DNA for the CDR3 is TGTGCCAGCAGTGAGAAACCGTACAATGAGCAGTTCTTC.

This clonotype was detected ten times or more. This chain connects TRBV20-1 to TRBJ2-5; tentatively, D is TRBD1 (5 bases). V lost 2 bases and J lost 2, with 15 bases in between. The CDR3 loop spans 15 amino acids. Germline assignment: CDR1 DFQATT and CDR2 SNEGSKA (reference sequence). The CDR3 loop reads CSARPTGVVQETQYF. CDR3 in DNA: TGCAGTGCTAGACCTACAGGCGTCGTACAAGAGACCCAGTACTTC.

This clonotype was recorded many times. The rearrangement uses TRBV21-1 and TRBJ2-3; TRBD2, the table's D call, lacks a check against the DNA. TRBV21-1 is deemed a pseudogene. This CDR3 is built from 17 residues. This chain's CDR3 is CASSLPIDRDCTDTQYF. The CDR3 bases are TGTGCCAGCAGCCTCCCGATAGACAGGGACTGCACAGATACGCAGTATTTT.

This clonotype has just a few counts. V gene TRBV4-2 combines with J gene TRBJ1-4; 7 nucleotides agree with TRBD1. Looked up from germline, CDR1 is LGHNA and CDR2 is YNFKEQ. CDR3 length equals 18 residues. Losses at the gene ends were 2 bases for V and 2 bases for J; bases not matched to a gene: 11. This chain's CDR3 is CASSQRDRTGPTNEKLFF. The CDR3 nucleotides read TGTGCCAGCAGCCAACGGGACAGAACAGGGCCTACTAATGAAAAACTGTTTTTT.

The gene calls are TRBV18 and TRBJ1-2; D call uncertain. Per the germline V gene, CDR1 is KGHSH and CDR2 is LQKENI. V lost 3 bases and J 8 bases, leaving 13 bases between the germline ends. This CDR3 has 13 residues. CDR3 amino acids: CASSPDREWGYTF. CDR3 coding DNA: TGTGCCAGCTCACCGGACCGGGAATGGGGCTACACCTTC.

Note on this clonotype: This clone may be a read error of a much larger clone one base away. CDR3 nucleotide sequence: TGTGCCAGCCGGACTAGCGGGGCCAATGAGCAGTACTTC. Its translation: CASRTSGANEQYF. The chain carries TRBV7-2 and TRBJ2-7, with TRBD2 matching over 12 bases. J gave up 7 bases and V 8 bases, and 6 bases lay outside the gene matches. Germline assignment: CDR1 SGHTA and CDR2 FQGNSA. This CDR3 contains 13 residues.